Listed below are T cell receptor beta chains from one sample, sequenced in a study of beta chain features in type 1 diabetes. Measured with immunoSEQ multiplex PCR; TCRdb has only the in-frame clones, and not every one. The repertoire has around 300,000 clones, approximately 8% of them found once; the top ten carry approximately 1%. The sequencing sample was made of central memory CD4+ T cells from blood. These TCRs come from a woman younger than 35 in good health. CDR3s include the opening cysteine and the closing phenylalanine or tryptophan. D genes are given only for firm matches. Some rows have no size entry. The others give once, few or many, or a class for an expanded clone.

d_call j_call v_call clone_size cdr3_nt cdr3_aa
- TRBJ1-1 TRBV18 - TGTGCCAGTTCTTGGGATTCAGGTAACACTGAAGCTTTCTTT CASSWDSGNTEAFF
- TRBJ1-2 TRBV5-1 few TGCGCCAGCAGCTTGGACACAGCCTCCCTCTATGGCTACACCTTC CASSLDTASLYGYTF
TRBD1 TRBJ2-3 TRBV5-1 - TGCGCCAGCAACGAGGGGGCGAGTACAGATACGCAGTATTTT CASNEGASTDTQYF
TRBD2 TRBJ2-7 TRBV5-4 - TGTGCCAGCAGCTTGGCGCCTAGCGGGAGGCCCTCGACCTACGAGCAGTACTTC CASSLAPSGRPSTYEQYF
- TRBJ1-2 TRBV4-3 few TGCGCCAGCAGCCACGAGCAGGGTTGGGACCTATATGGCTACACCTTC CASSHEQGWDLYGYTF
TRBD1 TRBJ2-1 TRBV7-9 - TGTGCCAGCAGCTTCCGAACGGGACAGGTTAATGAGCAGTTCTTC CASSFRTGQVNEQFF
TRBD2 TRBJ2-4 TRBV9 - TGTGCCAGCAGTGCCCTAGCGGGGGGGATTCACATTCAGTACTTC CASSALAGGIHIQYF
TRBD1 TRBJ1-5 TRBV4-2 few TGTGCCAGCAGCCTAGAGGGGGCGCGGAGCAATCAGCCCCAGCATTTT CASSLEGARSNQPQHF
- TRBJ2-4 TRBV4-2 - TGTGCCAGCAGCCAAGATAGGAGGACAAACATTCAGTACTTC CASSQDRRTNIQYF
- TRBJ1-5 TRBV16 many TGTGCCAGCAGCCAACATTGGAGCAATCAGCCCCAGCATTTT CASSQHWSNQPQHF
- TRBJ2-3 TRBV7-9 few TGTGCCAGCACCCTAGATGGTAACACAGATACGCAGTATTTT CASTLDGNTDTQYF
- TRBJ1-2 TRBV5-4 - TGTGCCAGCAGCTTCTATCGGGCTAACTATGGCTACACCTTC CASSFYRANYGYTF
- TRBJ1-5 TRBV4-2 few TGTGCCAGCAGCCAAGGGGTTTCTAGCAATCAGCCCCAGCATTTT CASSQGVSSNQPQHF
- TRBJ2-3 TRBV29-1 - TGCAGCGTCATTGTCCAGCCCCGATCCACAGATACGCAGTATTTT CSVIVQPRSTDTQYF
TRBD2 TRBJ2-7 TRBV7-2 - TGTGCCAGCAGCTCTGACCCCGGACTAGCGGGAGACGGGCAGTACTTC CASSSDPGLAGDGQYF
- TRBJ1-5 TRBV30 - TGTGCCTGGAGTGTACAGCTCGATCAGCCCCAGCATTTT CAWSVQLDQPQHF
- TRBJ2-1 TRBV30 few TGTGCCTTCCGTGACTCTTATTCCTACAATGAGCAGTTCTTC CAFRDSYSYNEQFF
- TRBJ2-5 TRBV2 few TGTGCCAGCAGTGTTGAGGAGACCCAGTACTTC CASSVEETQYF
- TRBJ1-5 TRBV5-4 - TGTGCCAGCAGCTTGGGCATTCAGCCCCAGCATTTT CASSLGIQPQHF
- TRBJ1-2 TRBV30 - TGTGCCTCCATGAGCCCCGGACAGAGATCCTATGGCTACACCTTC CASMSPGQRSYGYTF
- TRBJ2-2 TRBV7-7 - TGTGCTAGCAGCTTCACCGGGTCAGGGGAGCTGTTTTTT CASSFTGSGELFF
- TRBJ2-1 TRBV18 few TGTGCCAGCTCACCCGTCGGGGTTTCGGGCGAGCAGTTCTTC CASSPVGVSGEQFF
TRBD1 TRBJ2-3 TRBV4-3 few TGCGCCAGCAGCCTCACCACGCAGGGGGGCACAGATACGCAGTATTTT CASSLTTQGGTDTQYF
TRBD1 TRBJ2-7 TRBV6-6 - TGTGCCAGCCGGCAAGGGGACAGGGCCCTTTCCTACGAGCAGTACTTC CASRQGDRALSYEQYF
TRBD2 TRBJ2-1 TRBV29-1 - TGCAGCGTTGATCCCGCTAGCGGGGGCAACAATGAGCAGTTCTTC CSVDPASGGNNEQFF
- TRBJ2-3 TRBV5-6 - TGTGCCAGCAGCTTGAAAGGGGACCCTAGCACAGATACGCAGTATTTT CASSLKGDPSTDTQYF
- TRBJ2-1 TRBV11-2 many TGTGCCAGCAGCTTAGCCGGGAGCCTCCTGATCAATGAGCAGTTCTTC CASSLAGSLLINEQFF
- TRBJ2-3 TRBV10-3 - TGTGCCATCAGTGAGTCGAAGAGACAGAAGGGGATTGGGGCTCCTAGCACAGATACGCAGTATTTT CAISESKRQKGIGAPSTDTQYF
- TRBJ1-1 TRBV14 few TGTGCCAGCAGCCAAGGTGACGGATACTATAACACTGAAGCTTTCTTT CASSQGDGYYNTEAFF
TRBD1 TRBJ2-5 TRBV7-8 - TGTGCCAGCAGCTACCAGGGCAGGGGGCAAGAGACCCAGTACTTC CASSYQGRGQETQYF
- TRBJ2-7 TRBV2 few TGTGCCAGCAGCCGCCTCCCCTACGAGCAGTACTTC CASSRLPYEQYF
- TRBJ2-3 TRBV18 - TGTGCCAGCTCACCAATGACAGATACGCAGTATTTT CASSPMTDTQYF
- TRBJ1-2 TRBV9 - TGTGCCAGCAGCGTCTCCCCGGGGCCTAACTATGGCTACACCTTC CASSVSPGPNYGYTF
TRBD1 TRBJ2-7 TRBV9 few TGTGCCAGCAGCGCGGGACAGTTCCCCTACGAGCAGTACTTC CASSAGQFPYEQYF
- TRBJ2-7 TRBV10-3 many TGTGCCATCAGGGCCGAATACGAGCAGTACTTC CAIRAEYEQYF
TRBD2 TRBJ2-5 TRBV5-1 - TGCGCCAGCAGCCCCGGACTAGCGCCGGATAGCGAGACCCAGTACTTC CASSPGLAPDSETQYF
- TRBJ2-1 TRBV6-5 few TGTGCCAGCAGAAAGACAGGTTCCTACAATGAGCAGTTCTTC CASRKTGSYNEQFF
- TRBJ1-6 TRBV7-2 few TGTGCCAGCAGCTTTGGTTCACCCCTCCACTTT CASSFGSPLHF
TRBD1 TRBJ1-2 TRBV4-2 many TGTGCCAGCAGCCAACCTGGACAGGGGTTATATGGCTACACCTTC CASSQPGQGLYGYTF
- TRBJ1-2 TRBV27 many TGTGCCAGCAGTCCGGGTACAGGGAAGCGCGGCTACACCTTC CASSPGTGKRGYTF
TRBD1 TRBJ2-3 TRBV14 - TGTGCCAGCAGCCAAGAACCTTGGGACAGGGGTACAGATACGCAGTATTTT CASSQEPWDRGTDTQYF